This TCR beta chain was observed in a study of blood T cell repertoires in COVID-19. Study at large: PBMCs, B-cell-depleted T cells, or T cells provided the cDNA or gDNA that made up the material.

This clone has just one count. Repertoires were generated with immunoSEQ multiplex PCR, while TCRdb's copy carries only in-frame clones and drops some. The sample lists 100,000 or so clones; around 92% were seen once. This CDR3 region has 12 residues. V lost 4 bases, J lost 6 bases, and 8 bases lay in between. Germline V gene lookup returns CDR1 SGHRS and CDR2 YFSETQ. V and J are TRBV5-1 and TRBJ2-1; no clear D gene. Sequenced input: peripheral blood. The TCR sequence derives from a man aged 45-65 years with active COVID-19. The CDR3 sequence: CASSPASNEQFF. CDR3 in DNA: TGCGCCAGCAGCCCTGCTAGCAATGAGCAGTTCTTC.